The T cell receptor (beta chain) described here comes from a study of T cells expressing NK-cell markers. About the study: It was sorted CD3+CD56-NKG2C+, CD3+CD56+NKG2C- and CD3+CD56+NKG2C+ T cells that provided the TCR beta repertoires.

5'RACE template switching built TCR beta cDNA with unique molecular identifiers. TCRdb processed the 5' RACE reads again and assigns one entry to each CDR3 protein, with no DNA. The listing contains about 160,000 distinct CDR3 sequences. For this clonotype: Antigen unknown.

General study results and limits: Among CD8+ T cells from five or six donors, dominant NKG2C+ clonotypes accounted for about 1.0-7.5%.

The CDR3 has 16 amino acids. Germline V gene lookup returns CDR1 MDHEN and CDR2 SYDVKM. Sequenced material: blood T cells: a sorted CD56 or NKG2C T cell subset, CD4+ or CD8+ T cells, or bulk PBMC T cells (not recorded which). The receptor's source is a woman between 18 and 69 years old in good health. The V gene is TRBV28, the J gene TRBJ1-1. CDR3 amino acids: CASSLMDNRVNTEAFF. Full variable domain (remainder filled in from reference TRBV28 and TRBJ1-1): DVKVTQSSRYLVKRTGEKVFLECVQDMDHENMFWYRQDPGLGLRLIYFSYDVKMKEKGDIPEGYSVSREKKERFSLILESASTNQTSMYLCASSLMDNRVNTEAFFGQGTRLTVV.